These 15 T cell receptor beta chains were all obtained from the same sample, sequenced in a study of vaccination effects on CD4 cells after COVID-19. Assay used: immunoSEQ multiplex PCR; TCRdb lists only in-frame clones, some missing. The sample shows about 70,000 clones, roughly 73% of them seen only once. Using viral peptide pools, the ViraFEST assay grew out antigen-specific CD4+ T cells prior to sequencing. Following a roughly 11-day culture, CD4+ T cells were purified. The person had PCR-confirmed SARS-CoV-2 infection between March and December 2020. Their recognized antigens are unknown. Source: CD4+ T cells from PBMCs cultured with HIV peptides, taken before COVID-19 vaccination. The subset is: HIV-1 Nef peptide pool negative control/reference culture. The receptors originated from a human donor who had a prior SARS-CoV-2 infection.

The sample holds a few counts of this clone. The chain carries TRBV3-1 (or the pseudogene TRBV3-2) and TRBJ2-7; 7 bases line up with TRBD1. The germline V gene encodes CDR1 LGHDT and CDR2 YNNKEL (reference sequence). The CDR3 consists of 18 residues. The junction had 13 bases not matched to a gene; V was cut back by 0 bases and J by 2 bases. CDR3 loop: CASSQEILVGDRPYEQYF. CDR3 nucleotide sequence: TGTGCCAGCAGCCAAGAAATCTTAGTGGGGGACAGACCCTACGAGCAGTACTTC.

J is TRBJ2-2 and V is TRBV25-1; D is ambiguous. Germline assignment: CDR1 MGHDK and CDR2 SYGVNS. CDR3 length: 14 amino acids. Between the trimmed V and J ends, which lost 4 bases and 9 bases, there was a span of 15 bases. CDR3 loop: CASSATDGSWELFF. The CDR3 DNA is TGTGCCAGCAGTGCGACTGACGGTTCCTGGGAGCTGTTTTTT.

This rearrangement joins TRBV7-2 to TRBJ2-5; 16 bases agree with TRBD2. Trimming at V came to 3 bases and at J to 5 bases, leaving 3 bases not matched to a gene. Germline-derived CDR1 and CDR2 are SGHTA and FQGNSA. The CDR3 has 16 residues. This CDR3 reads CASSLEGLAGGETQYF. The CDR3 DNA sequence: TGTGCCAGCAGCTTGGAGGGACTAGCGGGGGGGGAGACCCAGTACTTC.

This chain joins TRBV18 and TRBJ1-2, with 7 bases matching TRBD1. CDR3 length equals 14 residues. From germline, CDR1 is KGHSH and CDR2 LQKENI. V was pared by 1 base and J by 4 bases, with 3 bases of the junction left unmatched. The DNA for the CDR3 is TGTGCCAGCTCACCACAGCAGGGGGTCTATGGCTACACCTTC. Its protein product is CASSPQQGVYGYTF.

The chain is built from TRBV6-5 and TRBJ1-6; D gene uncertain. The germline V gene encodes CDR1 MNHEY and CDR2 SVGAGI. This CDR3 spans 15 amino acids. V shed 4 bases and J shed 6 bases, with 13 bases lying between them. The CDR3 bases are TGTGCCAGCAGTTCCCTTCGACATTTTAATTCACCCCTCCACTTT. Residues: CASSSLRHFNSPLHF.

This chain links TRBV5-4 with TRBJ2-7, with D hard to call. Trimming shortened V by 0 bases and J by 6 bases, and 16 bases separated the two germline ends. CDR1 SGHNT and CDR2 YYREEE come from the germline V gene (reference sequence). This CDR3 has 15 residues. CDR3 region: CASSLGGPRAGEQYF. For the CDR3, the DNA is TGTGCCAGCAGCTTGGGTGGGCCTAGAGCAGGCGAGCAGTACTTC.

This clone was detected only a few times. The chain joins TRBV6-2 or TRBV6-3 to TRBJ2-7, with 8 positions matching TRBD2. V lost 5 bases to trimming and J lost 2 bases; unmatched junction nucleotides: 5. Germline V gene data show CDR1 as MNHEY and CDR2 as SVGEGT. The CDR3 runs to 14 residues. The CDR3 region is CASSRYSGAYEQYF. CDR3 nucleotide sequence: TGTGCCAGCAGTCGCTATAGCGGGGCCTACGAGCAGTACTTC.

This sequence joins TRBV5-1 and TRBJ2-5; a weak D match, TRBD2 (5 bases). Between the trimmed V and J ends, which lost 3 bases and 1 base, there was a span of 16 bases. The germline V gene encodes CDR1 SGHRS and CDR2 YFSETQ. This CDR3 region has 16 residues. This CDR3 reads CASSSGGGGFQETQYF. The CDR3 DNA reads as TGCGCCAGCAGCTCAGGAGGCGGCGGTTTCCAAGAGACCCAGTACTTC.

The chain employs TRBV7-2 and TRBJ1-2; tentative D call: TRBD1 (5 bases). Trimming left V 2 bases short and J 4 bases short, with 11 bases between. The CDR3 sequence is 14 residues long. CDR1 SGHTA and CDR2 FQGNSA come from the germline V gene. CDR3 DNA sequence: TGTGCCAGCAGCTTACGGTCAGGGACCTATGGCTACACCTTC. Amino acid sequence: CASSLRSGTYGYTF.

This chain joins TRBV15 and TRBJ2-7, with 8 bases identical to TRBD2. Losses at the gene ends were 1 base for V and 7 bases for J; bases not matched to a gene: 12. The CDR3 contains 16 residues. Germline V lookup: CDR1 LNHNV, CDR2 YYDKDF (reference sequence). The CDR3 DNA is TGTGCCACCAGCAGAGTTGGGGGTAGCGGGGACCGGGAGCAGTACTTC. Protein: CATSRVGGSGDREQYF.

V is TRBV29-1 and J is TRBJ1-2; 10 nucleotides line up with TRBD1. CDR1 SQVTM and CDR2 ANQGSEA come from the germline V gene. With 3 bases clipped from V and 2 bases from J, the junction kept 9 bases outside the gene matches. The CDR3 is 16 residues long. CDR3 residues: CSVDPTGGAGNYGYTF. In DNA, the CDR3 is TGCAGCGTTGATCCGACAGGGGGCGCGGGGAACTATGGCTACACCTTC.

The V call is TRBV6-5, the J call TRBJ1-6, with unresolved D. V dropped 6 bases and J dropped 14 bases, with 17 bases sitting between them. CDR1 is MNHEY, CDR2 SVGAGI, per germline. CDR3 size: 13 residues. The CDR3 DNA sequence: TGTGCCAGCAGAACTAATACCGGGGAAGCCCTCCACTTT. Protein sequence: CASRTNTGEALHF.

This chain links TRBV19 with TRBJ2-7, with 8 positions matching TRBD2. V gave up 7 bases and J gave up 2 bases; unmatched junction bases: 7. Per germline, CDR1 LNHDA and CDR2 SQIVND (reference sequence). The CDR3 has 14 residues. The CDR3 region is CASNQLADTYEQYF. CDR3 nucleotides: TGTGCCAGTAATCAACTAGCGGATACCTACGAGCAGTACTTC.

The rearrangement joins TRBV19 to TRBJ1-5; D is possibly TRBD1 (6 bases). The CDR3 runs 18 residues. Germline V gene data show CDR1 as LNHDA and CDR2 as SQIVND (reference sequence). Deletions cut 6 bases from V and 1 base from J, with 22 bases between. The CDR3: CASRPKVDRRLSNQPQHF. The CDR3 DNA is TGTGCCAGTAGACCAAAGGTCGACAGGAGACTAAGCAATCAGCCCCAGCATTTT. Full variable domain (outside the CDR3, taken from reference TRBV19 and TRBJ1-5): DGGITQSPKYLFRKEGQNVTLSCEQNLNHDAMYWYRQDPGQGLRLIYYSQIVNDFQKGDIAEGYSVSREKKESFPLTVTSAQKNPTAFYLCASRPKVDRRLSNQPQHFGDGTRLSIL.

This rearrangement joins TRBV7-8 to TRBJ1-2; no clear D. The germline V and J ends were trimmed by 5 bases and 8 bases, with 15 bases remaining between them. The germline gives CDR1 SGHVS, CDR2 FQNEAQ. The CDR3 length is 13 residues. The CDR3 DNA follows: TGTGCCAGCAGCGAAGGGTCCTACGACGGCTACACCTTC. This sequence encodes CASSEGSYDGYTF.